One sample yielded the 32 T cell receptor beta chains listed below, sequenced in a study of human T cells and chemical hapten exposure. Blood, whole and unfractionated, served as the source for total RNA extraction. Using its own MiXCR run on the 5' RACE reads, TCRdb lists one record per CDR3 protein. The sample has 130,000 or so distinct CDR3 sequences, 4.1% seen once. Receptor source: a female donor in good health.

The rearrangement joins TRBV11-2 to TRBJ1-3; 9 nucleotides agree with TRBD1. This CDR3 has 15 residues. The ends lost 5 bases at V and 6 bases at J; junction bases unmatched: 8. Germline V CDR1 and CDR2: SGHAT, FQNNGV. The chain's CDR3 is CASSQTGTGQNTIYF. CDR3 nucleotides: TGTGCCAGCAGCCAGACGGGGACAGGGCAAAACACCATATATTTT.

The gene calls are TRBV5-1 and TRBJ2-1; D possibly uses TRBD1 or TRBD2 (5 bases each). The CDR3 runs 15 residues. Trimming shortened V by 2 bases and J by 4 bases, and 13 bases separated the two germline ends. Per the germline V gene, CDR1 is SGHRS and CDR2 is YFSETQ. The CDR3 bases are TGCGCCAGCAGCTTCGGGGCACAAACTTACAATGAGCAGTTCTTC. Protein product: CASSFGAQTYNEQFF.

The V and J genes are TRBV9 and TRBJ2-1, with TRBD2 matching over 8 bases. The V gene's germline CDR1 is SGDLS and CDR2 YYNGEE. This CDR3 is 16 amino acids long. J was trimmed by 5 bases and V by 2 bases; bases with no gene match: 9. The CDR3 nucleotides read TGTGCCAGCAGCGTCCAAGCGGGGGAAGTAAACAATGAGCAGTTCTTC. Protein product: CASSVQAGEVNNEQFF.

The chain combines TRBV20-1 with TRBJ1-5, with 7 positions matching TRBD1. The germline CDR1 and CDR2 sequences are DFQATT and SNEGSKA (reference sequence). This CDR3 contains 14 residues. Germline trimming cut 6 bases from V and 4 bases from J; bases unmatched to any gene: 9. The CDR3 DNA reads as TGCAGTGCCTCAACAGGGGAGGTAAATCAGCCCCAGCATTTT. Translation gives CSASTGEVNQPQHF.

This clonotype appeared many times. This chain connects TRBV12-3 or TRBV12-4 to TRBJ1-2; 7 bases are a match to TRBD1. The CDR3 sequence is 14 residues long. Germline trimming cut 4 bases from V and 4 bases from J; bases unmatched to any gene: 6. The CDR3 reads CASSSGTAIYGYTF. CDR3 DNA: TGTGCCAGCAGTTCCGGGACAGCGATCTATGGCTACACCTTC.

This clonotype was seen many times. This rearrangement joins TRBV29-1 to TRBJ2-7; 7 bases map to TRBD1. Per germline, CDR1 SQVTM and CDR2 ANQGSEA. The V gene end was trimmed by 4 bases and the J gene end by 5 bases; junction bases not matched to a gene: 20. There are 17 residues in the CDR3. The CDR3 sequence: CSVVWLYRGYGEDEQYF. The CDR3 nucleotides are TGCAGCGTTGTTTGGTTGTACAGGGGTTATGGTGAGGACGAGCAGTACTTC.

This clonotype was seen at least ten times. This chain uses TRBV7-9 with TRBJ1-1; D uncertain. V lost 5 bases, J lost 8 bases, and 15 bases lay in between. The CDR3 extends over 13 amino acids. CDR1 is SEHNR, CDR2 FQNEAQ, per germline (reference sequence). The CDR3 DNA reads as TGTGCCAGCAGCCAGTCAGGAACAGCCGAAGCTTTCTTT. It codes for CASSQSGTAEAFF.

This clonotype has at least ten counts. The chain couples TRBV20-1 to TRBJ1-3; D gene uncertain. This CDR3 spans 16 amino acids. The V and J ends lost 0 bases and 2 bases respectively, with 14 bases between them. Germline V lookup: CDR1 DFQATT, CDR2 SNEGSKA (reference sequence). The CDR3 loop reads CSARDPRPPTGNTIYF. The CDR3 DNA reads TGCAGTGCTAGAGACCCTCGCCCCCCAACTGGAAACACCATATATTTT.

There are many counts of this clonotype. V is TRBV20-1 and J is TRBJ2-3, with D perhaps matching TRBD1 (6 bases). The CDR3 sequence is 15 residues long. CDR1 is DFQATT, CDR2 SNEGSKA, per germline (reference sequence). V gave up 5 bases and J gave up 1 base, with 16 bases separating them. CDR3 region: CSAGLQGIGTDTQYF. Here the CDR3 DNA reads TGCAGTGCTGGATTACAGGGTATCGGCACAGATACGCAGTATTTT.

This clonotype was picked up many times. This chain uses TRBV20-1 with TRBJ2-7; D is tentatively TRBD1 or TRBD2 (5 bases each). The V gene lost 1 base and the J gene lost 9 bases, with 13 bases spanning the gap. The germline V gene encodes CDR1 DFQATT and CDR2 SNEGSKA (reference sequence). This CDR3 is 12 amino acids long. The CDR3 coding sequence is TGCAGTGCTAGAGCTGAGGGGTTGGGGCAGTACTTC. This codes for CSARAEGLGQYF.

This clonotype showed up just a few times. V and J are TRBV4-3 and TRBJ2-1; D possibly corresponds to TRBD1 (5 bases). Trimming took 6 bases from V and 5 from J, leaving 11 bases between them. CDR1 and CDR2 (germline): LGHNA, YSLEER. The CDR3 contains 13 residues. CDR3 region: CASSQGCNNEQFF. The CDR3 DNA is TGCGCCAGCAGTCAGGGTTGCAACAATGAGCAGTTCTTC.

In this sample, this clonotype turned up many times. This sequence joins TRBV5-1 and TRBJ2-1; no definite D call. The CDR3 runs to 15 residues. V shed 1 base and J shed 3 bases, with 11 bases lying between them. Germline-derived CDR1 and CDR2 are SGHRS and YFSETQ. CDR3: CASSLSQERYNEQFF. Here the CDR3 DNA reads TGCGCCAGCAGCTTGTCTCAAGAGCGCTACAATGAGCAGTTCTTC. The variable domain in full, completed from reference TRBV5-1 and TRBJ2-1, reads KAGVTQTPRYLIKTRGQQVTLSCSPISGHRSVSWYQQTPGQGLQFLFEYFSETQRNKGNFPGRFSGRQFSNSRSEMNVSTLELGDSALYLCASSLSQERYNEQFFGPGTRLTVL.

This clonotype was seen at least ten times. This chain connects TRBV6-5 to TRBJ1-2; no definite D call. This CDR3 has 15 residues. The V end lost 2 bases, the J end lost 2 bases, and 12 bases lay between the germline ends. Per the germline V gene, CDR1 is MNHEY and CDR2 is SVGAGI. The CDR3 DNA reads TGTGCCAGCAGTTACCGATGGACGGAAAACTATGGCTACACCTTC. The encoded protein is CASSYRWTENYGYTF.

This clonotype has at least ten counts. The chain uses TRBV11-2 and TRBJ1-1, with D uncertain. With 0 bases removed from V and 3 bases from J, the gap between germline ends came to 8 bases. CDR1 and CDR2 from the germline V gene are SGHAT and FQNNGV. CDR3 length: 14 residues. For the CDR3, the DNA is TGTGCCAGCAGCTTAGAAGCGTTAGACACTGAAGCTTTCTTT. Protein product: CASSLEALDTEAFF.

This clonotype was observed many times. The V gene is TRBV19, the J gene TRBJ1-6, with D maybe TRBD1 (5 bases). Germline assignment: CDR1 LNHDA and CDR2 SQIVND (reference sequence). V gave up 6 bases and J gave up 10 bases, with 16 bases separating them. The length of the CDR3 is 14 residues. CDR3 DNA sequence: TGTGCCAGTAGCATCTCAGGGCCGGGGTCACCCCTCCACTTT. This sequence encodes CASSISGPGSPLHF. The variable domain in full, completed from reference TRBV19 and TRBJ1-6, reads DGGITQSPKYLFRKEGQNVTLSCEQNLNHDAMYWYRQDPGQGLRLIYYSQIVNDFQKGDIAEGYSVSREKKESFPLTVTSAQKNPTAFYLCASSISGPGSPLHFGNGTRLTVT.

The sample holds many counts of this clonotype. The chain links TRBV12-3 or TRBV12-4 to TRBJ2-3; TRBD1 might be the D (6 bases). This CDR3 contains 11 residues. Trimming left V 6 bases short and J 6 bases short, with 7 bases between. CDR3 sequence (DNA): TGTGCCAGCAGCGACAGGGATACGCAGTATTTT. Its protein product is CASSDRDTQYF.

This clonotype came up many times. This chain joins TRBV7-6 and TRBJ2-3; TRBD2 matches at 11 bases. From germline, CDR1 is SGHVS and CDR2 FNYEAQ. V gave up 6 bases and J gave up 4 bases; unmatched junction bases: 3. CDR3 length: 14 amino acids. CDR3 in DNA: TGTGCCAGCAGTCTGACTAGCGGGGCAGATACGCAGTATTTT. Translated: CASSLTSGADTQYF. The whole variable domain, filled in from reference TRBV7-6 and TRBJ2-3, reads GAGVSQSPRYKVTKRGQDVALRCDPISGHVSLYWYRQALGQGPEFLTYFNYEAQQDKSGLPNDRFSAERPEGSISTLTIQRTEQRDSAMYRCASSLTSGADTQYFGPGTRLTVL.

The CDR3, as DNA: TGCAGCGTTGGGGCGGGGGGGCCAAGGTTACGCTACAATGAGCAGTTCTTC. Residues: CSVGAGGPRLRYNEQFF. The chain carries TRBV29-1 and TRBJ2-1; 9 nucleotides line up with TRBD2. CDR1 SQVTM and CDR2 ANQGSEA come from the germline V gene. Losses at the gene ends were 4 bases for V and 3 bases for J; bases not matched to a gene: 13. The CDR3 totals 17 residues.

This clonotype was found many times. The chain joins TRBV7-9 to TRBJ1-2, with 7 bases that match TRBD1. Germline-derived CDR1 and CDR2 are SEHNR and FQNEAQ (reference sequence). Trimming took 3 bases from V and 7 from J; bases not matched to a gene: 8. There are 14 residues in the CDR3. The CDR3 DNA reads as TGTGCCAGCAGCTTTGGCAGGGGGGGCTTTGGCTACACCTTC. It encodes CASSFGRGGFGYTF.

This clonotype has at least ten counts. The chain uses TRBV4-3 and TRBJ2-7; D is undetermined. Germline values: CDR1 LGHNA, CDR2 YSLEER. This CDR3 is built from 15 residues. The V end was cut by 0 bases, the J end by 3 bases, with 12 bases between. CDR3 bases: TGCGCCAGCAGCCAAGATAGGCACATTCTCTACGAGCAGTACTTC. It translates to CASSQDRHILYEQYF.

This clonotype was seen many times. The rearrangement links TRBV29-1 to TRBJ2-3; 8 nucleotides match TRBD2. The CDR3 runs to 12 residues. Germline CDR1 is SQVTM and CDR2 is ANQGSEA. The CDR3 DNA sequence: TGCAGTGGGGGGCAGCGGGGGAATACGCAGTATTTT. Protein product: CSGGQRGNTQYF.

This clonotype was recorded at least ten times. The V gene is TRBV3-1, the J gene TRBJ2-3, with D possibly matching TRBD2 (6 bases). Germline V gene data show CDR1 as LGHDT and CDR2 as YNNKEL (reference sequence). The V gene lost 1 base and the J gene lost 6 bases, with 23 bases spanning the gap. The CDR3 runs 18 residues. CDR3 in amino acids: CASSQGSPWDLAVDTQYF. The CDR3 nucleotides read TGTGCCAGCAGCCAAGGGTCCCCTTGGGACTTAGCAGTGGATACGCAGTATTTT.

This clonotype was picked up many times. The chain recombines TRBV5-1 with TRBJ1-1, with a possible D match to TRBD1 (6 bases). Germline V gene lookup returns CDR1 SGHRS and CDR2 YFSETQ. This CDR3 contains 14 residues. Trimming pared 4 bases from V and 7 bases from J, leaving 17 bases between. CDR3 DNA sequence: TGCGCCAGCAGCCCCCGTCGGCAGGGGTTTGAAGCTTTCTTT. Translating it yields CASSPRRQGFEAFF.

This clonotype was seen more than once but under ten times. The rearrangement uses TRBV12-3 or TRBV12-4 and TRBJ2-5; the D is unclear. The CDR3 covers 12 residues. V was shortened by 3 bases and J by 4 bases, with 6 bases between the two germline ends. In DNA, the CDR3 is TGTGCCAGCAGTTTCCGGATAGAGACCCAGTACTTC. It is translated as CASSFRIETQYF.

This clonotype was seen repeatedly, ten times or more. The CDR3 DNA sequence: TGCAGCGTTGATTTCTCACCTTTCTTT. This sequence encodes CSVDFSPFF. J is TRBJ1-1 and V is TRBV29-1; no reliable D call. CDR1 and CDR2 (germline): SQVTM, ANQGSEA. Trimming cost V 3 bases and J 12 bases, with 8 bases left between them. The CDR3 contains 9 residues.

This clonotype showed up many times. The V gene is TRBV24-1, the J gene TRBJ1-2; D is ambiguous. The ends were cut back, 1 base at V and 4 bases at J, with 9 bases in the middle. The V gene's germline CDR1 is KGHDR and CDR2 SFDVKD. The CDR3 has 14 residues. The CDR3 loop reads CATSDFPSGYGYTF. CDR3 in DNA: TGTGCCACCAGTGATTTTCCCAGCGGCTATGGCTACACCTTC.

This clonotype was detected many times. CDR3 residues: CASSYERRLEADPDTQYF. DNA of the CDR3: TGTGCCAGCAGTTACGAACGCCGACTAGAAGCCGACCCAGATACGCAGTATTTT. The V and J genes are TRBV6-2 or TRBV6-3 and TRBJ2-3, with D perhaps matching TRBD2 (6 bases). The germline V and J ends were trimmed by 2 bases and 4 bases, with 22 bases remaining between them. The CDR3 contains 18 residues. Germline V gives CDR1 MNHEY, CDR2 SVGEGT.

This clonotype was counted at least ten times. The CDR3 DNA follows: TGCAGTGCTAGAGGACTGCCCTCCCATGGGGTTATTTCGGGAGAGCAGTACTTC. It translates to CSARGLPSHGVISGEQYF. The gene calls are TRBV20-1 and TRBJ2-7; maybe TRBD2 (5 bases). V was cut by 1 base and J by 7 bases, with 29 bases left in between. CDR1 is DFQATT and CDR2 is SNEGSKA in the germline V gene (reference sequence). CDR3 length: 18 amino acids.

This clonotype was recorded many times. The CDR3 coding sequence is TGTGCCAGCACCCCTCCCGGACAAAACTCTGGAAACACCATATATTTT. Amino acid sequence: CASTPPGQNSGNTIYF. The chain is built from TRBV27 and TRBJ1-3; possibly TRBD1 for D (5 bases). Germline V gives CDR1 MNHEY, CDR2 SMNVEV (reference sequence). The length of the CDR3 is 16 residues. The V gene lost 7 bases and the J gene lost 0 bases, with 16 bases spanning the gap.

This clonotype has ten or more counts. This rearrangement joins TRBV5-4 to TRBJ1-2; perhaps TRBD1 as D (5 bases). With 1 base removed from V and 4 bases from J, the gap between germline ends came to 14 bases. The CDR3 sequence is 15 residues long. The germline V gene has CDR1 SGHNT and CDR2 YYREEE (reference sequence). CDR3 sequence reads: CASSLPGRRSYGYTF. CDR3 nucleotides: TGTGCCAGCAGCTTGCCGGGACGGCGATCCTATGGCTACACCTTC.

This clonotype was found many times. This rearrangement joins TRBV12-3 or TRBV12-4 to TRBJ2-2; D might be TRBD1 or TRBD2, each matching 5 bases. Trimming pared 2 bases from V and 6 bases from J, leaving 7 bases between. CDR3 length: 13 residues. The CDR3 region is CASSLRGPGELFF. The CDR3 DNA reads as TGTGCCAGCAGTTTACGGGGCCCCGGGGAGCTGTTTTTT.

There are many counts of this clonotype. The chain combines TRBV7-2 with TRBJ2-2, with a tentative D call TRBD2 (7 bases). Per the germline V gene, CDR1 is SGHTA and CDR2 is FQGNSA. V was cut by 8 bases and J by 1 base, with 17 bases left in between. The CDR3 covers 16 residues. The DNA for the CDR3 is TGTGCCAGCGCCCTGGGGGGGGGGCGGAACACCGGGGAGCTGTTTTTT. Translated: CASALGGGRNTGELFF.